This T cell receptor (beta chain) comes out of a study of blood T cell repertoires in COVID-19. Background on the study: Donors in the United States, Italy and Spain gave samples during acute or convalescent COVID-19. PBMCs, B-cell-depleted T cells, or T cells provided the cDNA or gDNA that made up the material.

Germline lookup yields CDR1 SGHTS and CDR2 YDEGEE. The CDR3 loop spans 14 amino acids. Germline trimming cut 4 bases from V and 5 bases from J; bases unmatched to any gene: 4. Authors' methods: Nucleated cell number was recorded as an estimate derived from reference gene primer amplification. Clones were read by immunoSEQ multiplex PCR, and TCRdb kept only the in-frame ones, dropping some. That table supplies the V and J calls and clone size; D and trimming were determined from the DNA. This table has 120,000 to 150,000 clones, 80% to 90% appearing once. This TCR derives from a woman aged 55-75 years with active COVID-19. The gene calls are TRBV5-8 and TRBJ2-5; 11 bases agree with TRBD2. The sample comprised peripheral blood. The CDR3 nucleotides read TGTGCCAGCAGCGCGGGACTAGCGGTGGAGACCCAGTACTTC. Its translation: CASSAGLAVETQYF.